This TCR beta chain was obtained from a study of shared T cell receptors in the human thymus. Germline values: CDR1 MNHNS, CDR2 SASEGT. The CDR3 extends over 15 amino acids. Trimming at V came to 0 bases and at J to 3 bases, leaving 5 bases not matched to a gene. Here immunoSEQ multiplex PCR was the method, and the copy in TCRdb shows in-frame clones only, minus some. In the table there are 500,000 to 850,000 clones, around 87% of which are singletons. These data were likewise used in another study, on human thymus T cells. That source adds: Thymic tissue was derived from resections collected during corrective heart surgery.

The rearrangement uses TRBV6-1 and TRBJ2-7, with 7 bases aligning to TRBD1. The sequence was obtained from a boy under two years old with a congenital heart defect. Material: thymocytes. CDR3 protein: CASSEATTGCYEQYF. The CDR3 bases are TGTGCCAGCAGTGAAGCTACGACAGGGTGCTACGAGCAGTACTTC.